A single sample gave rise to the 3 T cell receptor beta chains below, sequenced in a study of neurological immune-mediated disorders. Time point: technical triplicate 2. TCRdb reanalysed the 5' RACE reads using MiXCR and keeps one entry per CDR3 protein. This sample carries roughly 32,000 distinct CDR3 sequences, about an eighth of them seen once, and the ten largest clones take around 5%. The sample comprised CD4+ T cells from blood. These receptor sequences come from a female donor with HTLV-1-associated myelopathy (HAM/TSP).

Ten or more counts support this clonotype. The chain joins TRBV2 to TRBJ2-3; 13 nucleotides align to TRBD2. There are 15 residues in the CDR3. V gave up 1 base and J gave up 6 bases; unmatched junction bases: 1. Germline loops: CDR1 SNHLY, CDR2 FYNNEI. The DNA for the CDR3 is TGTGCCAGCAGTGAAGGACTAGCGGGAGGTGATACGCAGTATTTT. This translates into CASSEGLAGGDTQYF.

At least ten counts were recorded for this clonotype. The rearrangement uses TRBV5-1 and TRBJ2-7; D possibly corresponds to TRBD2 (5 bases). With 2 bases removed from V and 5 bases from J, the gap between germline ends came to 14 bases. CDR3 length: 14 amino acids. Germline-derived CDR1 and CDR2 are SGHRS and YFSETQ. The CDR3 DNA sequence: TGCGCCAGCAGCTTCAGTCATCTCGGGGACGAGCAGTACTTC. Its translation: CASSFSHLGDEQYF.

The chain links TRBV7-2 to TRBJ2-5; 8 bases agree with TRBD1. Trimming took 5 bases from V and 5 from J; bases not matched to a gene: 4. In germline, CDR1 is SGHTA, CDR2 FQGNSA. This CDR3 has 13 residues. CDR3 sequence (DNA): TGTGCCAGCAGCATGGACAGGGCGGAGACCCAGTACTTC. Protein product: CASSMDRAETQYF.